This TCR beta chain was identified during a study of control samples from healthy donors and cancer patients. The trim removed 1 base at V and 0 bases at J, leaving 1 base unmatched. The length of the CDR3 is 15 residues. From germline, CDR1 is SGDLS and CDR2 YYNGEE. Clones were read by immunoSEQ multiplex PCR, and TCRdb kept only the in-frame ones, dropping some. The data show 150,000 or so clones, around 94% seen once. Sequenced sample: blood. The source is a man aged 40-55 years in good health. J is TRBJ2-7 and V is TRBV9, with 10 positions matching TRBD2. This chain's CDR3 is CASSVSSGGSYEQYF. The CDR3 nucleotides read TGTGCCAGCAGCGTATCTAGCGGGGGCTCCTACGAGCAGTACTTC.